Listed below are T cell receptor beta chains from one sample, sequenced in a study of blood T cell repertoires in COVID-19. Sequencing was performed with immunoSEQ multiplex PCR; in TCRdb, only in-frame clones are kept and a portion is missing. The table shows around 70,000 clones, with around four fifths occurring only once. The material sequenced was peripheral blood. The origin of the receptors is an older woman with acute or convalescent COVID-19. Each CDR3 is given with its conserved first and last residue. Each record gives: clone size, J gene, V gene, D gene, CDR3 protein, CDR3 DNA. The D gene is left open where the match is weak. Not all rows give a size; the values are once, few, many and, for expanded clones, a class.

once	TRBJ1-2	TRBV2	.	CASSEPPGLNYGYTF	TGTGCCAGCAGTGAACCCCCAGGATTAAACTATGGCTACACCTTC
few	TRBJ1-5	TRBV6-5	TRBD1	CASGSGGRRNQPQHF	TGTGCCAGCGGTTCAGGGGGCCGTCGCAATCAGCCCCAGCATTTT
.	TRBJ1-4	TRBV7-9	.	CASKPGATNEKLFF	TGTGCCAGCAAGCCGGGAGCAACTAATGAAAAACTGTTTTTT
.	TRBJ1-2	TRBV30	TRBD1	CAWRRTGTNYGYTF	TGTGCCTGGAGGCGGACAGGGACTAACTATGGCTACACCTTC
few	TRBJ1-2	TRBV19	.	CASSAYGYTF	TGTGCCAGTAGCGCGTATGGCTACACCTTC
once	TRBJ1-1	TRBV30	.	CAWSSTGNTEAFF	TGTGCCTGGAGTTCAACAGGGAACACTGAAGCTTTCTTT
.	TRBJ2-3	TRBV2	TRBD2	CASSRTSGRTDTQYF	TGTGCCAGCAGCCGGACTAGCGGGAGAACAGATACGCAGTATTTT
.	TRBJ2-7	TRBV6-1	.	CASSEAGKYEQYF	TGTGCCAGCAGTGAGGCAGGGAAGTACGAGCAGTACTTC
.	TRBJ2-5	TRBV29-1	.	CSVTKPPQYF	TGCAGCGTTACTAAACCCCCCCAGTACTTC
once	TRBJ1-1	TRBV20-1	.	CSASKQGRYTEAFF	TGCAGTGCTAGTAAGCAGGGCAGGTACACTGAAGCTTTCTTT
.	TRBJ2-1	TRBV5-8	TRBD2	CASSLGTSVNNEQFF	TGTGCCAGCAGCTTAGGGACTAGCGTTAACAATGAGCAGTTCTTC
.	TRBJ2-3	TRBV3-1/TRBV3-2	TRBD1	CASSQAGGDTQYF	TGTGCCAGCAGCCAGGCAGGGGGCGATACGCAGTATTTT
.	TRBJ2-3	TRBV6-1	.	CASSTTVYTDTQYF	TGTGCCAGCAGTACGACAGTTTACACAGATACGCAGTATTTT
.	TRBJ2-2	TRBV27	.	CASSLYSGGLNTGELFF	TGTGCCAGCAGTTTATATTCTGGCGGATTGAACACCGGGGAGCTGTTTTTT
.	TRBJ1-2	TRBV5-1	.	CASSFDASTALDYGYTF	TGCGCCAGCAGCTTTGACGCCTCGACAGCCTTGGACTATGGCTACACCTTC